Here is one T cell receptor beta chain with its context. The CDR3 is 14 amino acids. Germline V gives CDR1 GTSNPN, CDR2 SVGIG (reference sequence). V shed 5 bases and J shed 1 base, with 13 bases lying between them. The table came from immunoSEQ multiplex PCR; TCRdb's copy has only in-frame clones and leaves some out. The sample holds approximately 170,000 clones, roughly nine tenths seen once. The data originate from a study of control samples from healthy donors and cancer patients. V gene TRBV30 combines with J gene TRBJ2-3, with D uncertain. Sequenced material: blood. The receptor was isolated from a woman aged 25 to 39 in good health. The CDR3 nucleotides are TGTGCCTGGGGCCCCCTCACGGGCACAGATACGCAGTATTTT. It is translated as CAWGPLTGTDTQYF.